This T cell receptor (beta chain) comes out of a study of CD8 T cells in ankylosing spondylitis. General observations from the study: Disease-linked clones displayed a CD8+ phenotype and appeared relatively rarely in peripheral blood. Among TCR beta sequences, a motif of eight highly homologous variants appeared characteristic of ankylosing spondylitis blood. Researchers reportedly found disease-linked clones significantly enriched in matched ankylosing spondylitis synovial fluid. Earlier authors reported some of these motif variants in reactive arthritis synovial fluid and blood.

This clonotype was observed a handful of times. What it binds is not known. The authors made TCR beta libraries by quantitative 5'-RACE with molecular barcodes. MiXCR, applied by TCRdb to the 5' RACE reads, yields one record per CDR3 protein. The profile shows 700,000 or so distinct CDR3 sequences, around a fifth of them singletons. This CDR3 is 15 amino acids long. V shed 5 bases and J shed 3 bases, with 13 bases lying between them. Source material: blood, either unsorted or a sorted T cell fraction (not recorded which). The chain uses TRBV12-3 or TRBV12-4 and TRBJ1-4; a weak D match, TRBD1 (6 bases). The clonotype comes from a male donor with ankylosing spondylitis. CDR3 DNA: TGTGCCAGCAGTCCAGGGGTTAGGGCTAATGAAAAACTGTTTTTT. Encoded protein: CASSPGVRANEKLFF.